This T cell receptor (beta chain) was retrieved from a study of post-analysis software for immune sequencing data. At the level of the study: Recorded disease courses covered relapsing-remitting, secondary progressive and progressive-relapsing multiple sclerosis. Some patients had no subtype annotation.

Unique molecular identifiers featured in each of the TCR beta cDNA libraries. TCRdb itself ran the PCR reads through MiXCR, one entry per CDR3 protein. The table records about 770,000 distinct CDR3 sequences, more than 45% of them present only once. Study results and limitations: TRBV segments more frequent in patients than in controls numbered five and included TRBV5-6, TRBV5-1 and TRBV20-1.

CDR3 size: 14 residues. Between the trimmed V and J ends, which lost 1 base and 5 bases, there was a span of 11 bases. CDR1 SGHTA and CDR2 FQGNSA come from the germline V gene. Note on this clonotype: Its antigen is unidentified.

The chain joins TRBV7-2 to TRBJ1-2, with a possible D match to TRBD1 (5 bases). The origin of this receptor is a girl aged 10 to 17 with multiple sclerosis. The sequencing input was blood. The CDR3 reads CASSLGTFLYGYTF. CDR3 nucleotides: TGTGCCAGCAGCTTAGGGACATTTTTGTATGGCTACACCTTC.